This is a list of T cell receptor beta chains from one sample in a study of vaccination effects on CD4 cells after COVID-19. These receptors have no identified antigens. Sequencing used immunoSEQ multiplex PCR; TCRdb keeps in-frame clones, though not all of them. The sample gives 30,000 or so clones, less than 85% of which show up once; 3% to 4% is in the top ten. The material sequenced was CD4+ T cells from PBMCs cultured without peptide, taken before COVID-19 vaccination. The source is a human donor who received a COVID-19 vaccine. Each CDR3 is given with its conserved first and last residue. Fields, in order: D gene, clone size, J gene, V gene, CDR3 protein, CDR3 DNA. D genes are given only for firm matches. Size is stated for part of the rows, as once, few or many counts, or as a class when the clone is expanded.

.,few,TRBJ2-3,TRBV10-3,CAITSTSTDTQYF,TGTGCCATCACTTCCACCAGCACAGATACGCAGTATTTT
.,.,TRBJ2-3,TRBV28,CASSLFRDTQYF,TGTGCCAGCAGTCTGTTTCGCGATACGCAGTATTTT
TRBD1,.,TRBJ1-2,TRBV3-1/TRBV3-2,CASSQEWTGTYPPFSGYTF,TGTGCCAGCAGCCAAGAGTGGACAGGGACATACCCCCCGTTTTCTGGCTACACCTTC
.,.,TRBJ2-3,TRBV5-4,CASSLASDTQYF,TGTGCCAGCAGCTTGGCCTCAGATACGCAGTATTTT
.,.,TRBJ1-4,TRBV7-2,CASKTQPATNEKLFF,TGTGCCAGCAAGACACAACCTGCAACTAATGAAAAACTGTTTTTT
TRBD1,.,TRBJ1-2,TRBV5-1,CASSSGTGVAYGYTF,TGCGCCAGCAGCTCCGGGACAGGGGTTGCCTATGGCTACACCTTC
TRBD1,.,TRBJ2-5,TRBV4-1,CASSQPGTGGAETQYF,TGCGCCAGCAGCCAACCCGGGACAGGGGGCGCCGAGACCCAGTACTTC
TRBD2,.,TRBJ2-1,TRBV4-2,CASSQAAGTRVHEQFF,TGTGCCAGCAGCCAAGCGGCCGGGACTAGAGTCCATGAGCAGTTCTTC
TRBD2,.,TRBJ2-1,TRBV25-1,CASRGVGEQFF,TGTGCCAGCCGGGGGGTCGGTGAGCAGTTCTTC
.,.,TRBJ2-5,TRBV9,CASSFRLGARETQYF,TGTGCCAGCAGCTTCCGTCTCGGGGCACGGGAGACCCAGTACTTC
TRBD1,.,TRBJ1-2,TRBV19,CASRGTGGVSYGYTF,TGTGCCAGTAGGGGGACAGGGGGCGTAAGCTATGGCTACACCTTC
TRBD1,few,TRBJ2-7,TRBV11-2,CASSLDRGGGTYEQYF,TGTGCCAGCAGCTTGGACAGGGGAGGGGGGACCTACGAGCAGTACTTC
TRBD1,.,TRBJ2-2,TRBV7-2,CASSIDRAVGELFF,TGTGCCAGCAGCATCGACAGGGCGGTCGGGGAGCTGTTTTTT
.,.,TRBJ2-5,TRBV9,CASSPGSAETQYF,TGTGCCAGCAGCCCCGGCTCCGCGGAGACCCAGTACTTC
.,few,TRBJ1-1,TRBV11-2,CASSLPRGRGLYTEAFF,TGTGCCAGCAGCTTACCGAGGGGTAGGGGACTTTACACTGAAGCTTTCTTT
.,.,TRBJ1-2,TRBV12-5,CASGNRQADYGYTF,TGTGCTAGTGGTAACCGACAGGCCGACTATGGCTACACCTTC
TRBD1,.,TRBJ1-2,TRBV27,CASSDPTGGNYGYTF,TGTGCCAGCAGTGACCCGACAGGGGGTAACTATGGCTACACCTTC
.,.,TRBJ1-5,TRBV3-1/TRBV3-2,CASSPGHGNQPQHF,TGTGCCAGCAGCCCGGGACACGGCAATCAGCCCCAGCATTTT
.,.,TRBJ2-7,TRBV3-1/TRBV3-2,CASSHEGYEQYF,TGTGCCAGCAGCCATGAGGGCTACGAGCAGTACTTC
.,.,TRBJ2-4,TRBV5-1,CASSLVRDIQYF,TGCGCCAGCAGCTTGGTGCGCGACATTCAGTACTTC
TRBD1,few,TRBJ1-1,TRBV5-4,CASSRQGLEMNTEAFF,TGTGCCAGCAGCCGACAGGGTTTGGAGATGAACACTGAAGCTTTCTTT
.,.,TRBJ2-1,TRBV19,CASSISTVPYNEQFF,TGTGCCAGTAGTATATCCACGGTACCCTACAATGAGCAGTTCTTC
.,few,TRBJ2-5,TRBV7-9,CASSLDLGVQTQYF,TGTGCCAGCAGCTTAGATCTCGGGGTGCAGACCCAGTACTTC
.,.,TRBJ2-2,TRBV19,CASSPGSTNTGELFF,TGTGCCAGTAGTCCGGGCTCTACGAACACCGGGGAGCTGTTTTTT
.,.,TRBJ1-2,TRBV13,CASSRTDSNYGYTF,TGTGCCAGCAGTAGGACGGATTCTAACTATGGCTACACCTTC
TRBD1,.,TRBJ1-5,TRBV4-1,CASSQEQTGGNQPQHF,TGCGCCAGCAGCCAAGAGCAAACAGGGGGCAATCAGCCCCAGCATTTT
.,once,TRBJ1-6,TRBV18,CASSPLPDVNSPLHF,TGTGCCAGCTCACCGCTACCGGACGTGAATTCACCCCTCCACTTT
.,.,TRBJ1-4,TRBV13,CASGRTRGTNEKLFF,TGTGCCAGCGGAAGAACAAGGGGAACGAATGAAAAACTGTTTTTT
.,once,TRBJ2-3,TRBV19,CASSMFDGITQYF,TGTGCCAGTAGTATGTTTGATGGGATTACGCAGTATTTT
TRBD1,.,TRBJ1-1,TRBV6-5,CASNVHTGGADAFF,TGTGCCAGCAACGTCCATACAGGGGGGGCGGATGCTTTCTTT
TRBD1,.,TRBJ2-1,TRBV24-1,CATSDPDRWGGNEQFF,TGTGCCACCAGTGACCCGGACAGGTGGGGTGGGAATGAGCAGTTCTTC
TRBD2,.,TRBJ2-7,TRBV7-2,CASSLGASGRTYEQYF,TGTGCCAGCAGCTTAGGAGCTAGCGGGAGAACCTACGAGCAGTACTTC
.,.,TRBJ2-3,TRBV29-1,CSVAPSTDTQYF,TGCAGCGTTGCTCCTAGCACAGATACGCAGTATTTT
TRBD1,.,TRBJ1-2,TRBV30,CAWRLTGTGAYGYTF,TGTGCCTGGAGGTTAACGGGGACAGGGGCCTATGGCTACACCTTC
.,.,TRBJ2-3,TRBV18,CASSPGKDTQYF,TGTGCCAGCTCACCAGGGAAAGATACGCAGTATTTT
TRBD2,.,TRBJ2-5,TRBV3-1/TRBV3-2,CASSHFGEGETQYF,TGTGCCAGCAGCCACTTTGGGGAGGGAGAGACCCAGTACTTC
TRBD1,.,TRBJ1-4,TRBV5-1,CASSSGTGFSTNEKLFF,TGCGCCAGCAGCTCTGGGACAGGGTTTAGCACTAATGAAAAACTGTTTTTT
.,.,TRBJ1-6,TRBV10-3,CAISVGFSYNSPLHF,TGTGCCATCAGTGTTGGGTTCTCCTATAATTCACCCCTCCACTTT
.,.,TRBJ1-2,TRBV11-2,CASSLETLRNYGYTF,TGTGCCAGCAGCTTAGAGACACTGAGAAACTATGGCTACACCTTC
.,.,TRBJ2-4,TRBV7-9,CASSSAFPAKNIQYF,TGTGCCAGCAGCTCGGCTTTTCCTGCCAAAAACATTCAGTACTTC
.,.,TRBJ2-3,TRBV3-1/TRBV3-2,CASSPGGSDTQYF,TGTGCCAGCAGCCCTGGCGGATCAGATACGCAGTATTTT
.,.,TRBJ2-7,TRBV12-3/TRBV12-4,CASSFASYEQYF,TGTGCCAGCAGTTTCGCCTCCTACGAGCAGTACTTC
.,.,TRBJ1-3,TRBV5-1,CASSGNSGNTIYF,TGCGCCAGCAGCGGCAACTCTGGAAACACCATATATTTT
.,once,TRBJ1-5,TRBV2,CASSGDPGMPQHF,TGTGCCAGCAGCGGGGACCCCGGGATGCCCCAGCATTTT
TRBD2,.,TRBJ2-1,TRBV6-4,CASRDTPSGRGEQFF,TGTGCCAGCAGAGATACCCCGAGCGGGAGAGGTGAGCAGTTCTTC
.,once,TRBJ2-7,TRBV7-2,CASSLSGGAGWRYYEQYF,TGTGCCAGCAGCCTAAGTGGGGGTGCGGGTTGGCGGTACTACGAGCAGTACTTC
TRBD1,.,TRBJ1-5,TRBV6-5,CASSLTGGIQPQHF,TGTGCCAGCAGCCTAACAGGGGGCATTCAGCCCCAGCATTTT
TRBD1,.,TRBJ1-1,TRBV2,CASSAGTVNTEAFF,TGTGCCAGCAGTGCTGGGACAGTGAACACTGAAGCTTTCTTT
.,few,TRBJ1-5,TRBV6-5,CASLDPSMNQPQHF,TGTGCCAGCTTAGATCCTTCGATGAATCAGCCCCAGCATTTT
TRBD2,.,TRBJ2-2,TRBV7-2,CASSLGGGWDTGELFF,TGTGCCAGCAGCTTAGGCGGGGGGTGGGACACCGGGGAGCTGTTTTTT
TRBD1,.,TRBJ1-3,TRBV6-5,CASEQGAAGNTIYF,TGTGCCAGCGAACAGGGGGCGGCTGGAAACACCATATATTTT